The 19 T cell receptor beta chains listed next were all sequenced from one sample in a study of blood T cell repertoires in COVID-19. Produced via immunoSEQ multiplex PCR; TCRdb's table is partial and in-frame only. The sample holds 280,000 or so clones, roughly 85% seen once. Sequencing input: PBMCs or T cells enriched from blood (not recorded which). These receptors all come from a woman aged 40 to 50 who had recovered from COVID-19.

This chain links TRBV11-2 with TRBJ2-7, with a possible D match to TRBD1 (6 bases). V lost 3 bases and J lost 0, with 12 bases in between. The CDR3 runs 15 residues. Germline assignment: CDR1 SGHAT and CDR2 FQNNGV. The CDR3 nucleotides read TGTGCCAGCAGCTTGTGGGGGACAAGCTCCTACGAGCAGTACTTC. It translates to CASSLWGTSSYEQYF.

This chain connects TRBV4-3 to TRBJ1-2; D is undetermined. The germline CDR1 and CDR2 sequences are LGHNA and YSLEER. The CDR3 totals 14 residues. The ends were cut back, 0 bases at V and 4 bases at J, with 9 bases in the middle. The CDR3 region has the DNA TGCGCCAGCAGCCAAGATCGGAGTTCCTATGGCTACACCTTC. It translates to CASSQDRSSYGYTF.

The rearrangement links TRBV7-9 to TRBJ1-2; D possibly corresponds to TRBD1 (5 bases). Trimming removed 3 bases at V and 5 bases at J, with 10 bases between. The CDR3 is 13 residues long. Per germline, CDR1 SEHNR and CDR2 FQNEAQ (reference sequence). The CDR3 coding sequence is TGTGCCAGCAGCTTGGACAACCCGTATGGCTACACCTTC. It is translated as CASSLDNPYGYTF. The full variable domain, rest sourced from reference TRBV7-9 and TRBJ1-2, is DTGVSQNPRHKITKRGQNVTFRCDPISEHNRLYWYRQTLGQGPEFLTYFQNEAQLEKSRLLSDRFSAERPKGSFSTLEIQRTEQGDSAMYLCASSLDNPYGYTFGSGTRLTVV.

The V call is TRBV30, the J call TRBJ2-7, with D tentatively TRBD2 (6 bases). In germline, CDR1 is GTSNPN, CDR2 SVGIG (reference sequence). Deletions cut 7 bases from V and 0 bases from J, with 16 bases between. The CDR3 loop spans 14 amino acids. CDR3 coding DNA: TGTGCCTTGACCTCGTGGGACTTCTCCTACGAGCAGTACTTC. Residues: CALTSWDFSYEQYF.

A single count supports this clone. CDR3 in DNA: TGTGCCAGCAGCGTCGTGACAGGGCCCAAAGAGACCCAGTACTTC. This encodes CASSVVTGPKETQYF. The chain recombines TRBV9 with TRBJ2-5; 7 bases fit TRBD1. There are 15 residues in the CDR3. The germline CDR1 and CDR2 sequences are SGDLS and YYNGEE. J gave up 3 bases and V 2 bases, and 7 bases lay outside the gene matches.

This chain uses TRBV6-1 with TRBJ1-1; D may be TRBD1 (6 bases). V lost 3 bases to trimming and J lost 0 bases, with 8 bases between them. The CDR3 runs to 14 residues. Germline lookup yields CDR1 MNHNS and CDR2 SASEGT. The CDR3 region has the DNA TGTGCCAGCAGTGAGGACAGCATGAACACTGAAGCTTTCTTT. Its translation is CASSEDSMNTEAFF.

The rearrangement links TRBV7-2 to TRBJ1-6; 8 nucleotides agree with TRBD1. This CDR3 region has 19 residues. Germline lookup yields CDR1 SGHTA and CDR2 FQGNSA. With V trimmed by 2 bases and J by 0 bases, 9 bases remained unmatched. CDR3 in amino acids: CASSLTRDRLSSYNSPLHF. The CDR3 bases are TGTGCCAGCAGCTTAACTAGGGACAGGCTTAGCTCCTATAATTCACCCCTCCACTTT.

The rearrangement uses TRBV5-1 and TRBJ2-2; TRBD2 is a possible D gene (6 bases). Germline V gene sequence: CDR1 SGHRS, CDR2 YFSETQ. Trimming took off 4 bases at V and 0 bases at J, with 10 bases between the two ends. This CDR3 is 15 amino acids long. The CDR3 DNA sequence: TGCGCCAGCAGCCCCCTAGCGCCGAACACCGGGGAGCTGTTTTTT. Its protein is CASSPLAPNTGELFF.

The V call is TRBV9, the J call TRBJ2-1; D possibly corresponds to TRBD1 (6 bases). Per germline, CDR1 SGDLS and CDR2 YYNGEE. The CDR3 runs 14 residues. V was pared by 0 bases and J by 6 bases, with 10 bases between. CDR3 bases: TGTGCCAGCAGCGTAGATGTAGGGGGCAATGAGCAGTTCTTC. Encoded protein: CASSVDVGGNEQFF.

The gene calls are TRBV7-2 and TRBJ1-2, with TRBD1 as a possible D gene (5 bases). The CDR3 is 13 residues long. V was shortened by 5 bases and J by 5 bases, with 12 bases between the two germline ends. Germline lookup yields CDR1 SGHTA and CDR2 FQGNSA. The CDR3: CASSPTGAYGYTF. CDR3 bases: TGTGCCAGCAGCCCGACTGGGGCATATGGCTACACCTTC.

DNA for the CDR3: TGTGCCAGCAGTTACTCATCTAGCGGGGGAGACTACGAGCAGTACTTC. Protein sequence: CASSYSSSGGDYEQYF. The chain joins TRBV6-5 to TRBJ2-7, with TRBD2 identical over 10 bases. J gave up 3 bases and V 0 bases, and 5 bases lay outside the gene matches. The CDR3 totals 16 residues. Germline CDR1 and CDR2: MNHEY and SVGAGI.

This clone was observed a handful of times. V is TRBV7-2 and J is TRBJ1-4; unclear D gene. Germline V gene lookup returns CDR1 SGHTA and CDR2 FQGNSA. V lost 0 bases, J lost 3 bases, and 8 bases lay in between. The CDR3 loop spans 15 amino acids. CDR3 coding DNA: TGTGCCAGCAGCTTAGCGAAACGGGCTAATGAAAAACTGTTTTTT. As protein: CASSLAKRANEKLFF.

J is TRBJ2-1 and V is TRBV10-1, with 7 positions matching TRBD2. The J segment lost 8 bases and the V segment lost 2 bases, leaving 9 bases of the junction unmatched. Germline assignment: CDR1 WNHNN and CDR2 SYGVQD (reference sequence). This CDR3 spans 15 amino acids. The CDR3 region is CASSEGTNKKDEQFF. The CDR3 DNA sequence: TGCGCCAGCAGTGAGGGGACTAACAAAAAGGATGAGCAGTTCTTC.

The CDR3 protein is CASSFRPGQNSGNTIYF. The CDR3 DNA is TGTGCCAGCAGCTTCCGACCGGGACAGAACTCTGGAAACACCATATATTTT. This sequence joins TRBV7-6 and TRBJ1-3; 7 bases map to TRBD1. The CDR3 covers 17 residues. The junction had 8 bases not matched to a gene; V was cut back by 3 bases and J by 0 bases. Germline CDR1 reads SGHVS; CDR2 reads FNYEAQ.

V gene TRBV14 combines with J gene TRBJ1-1; D perhaps matches TRBD1 (6 bases). In germline, CDR1 is SGHDN, CDR2 FVKESK. The CDR3 length is 13 residues. V shed 4 bases and J shed 5 bases, with 11 bases lying between them. The CDR3 sequence is CASSLQGQTEAFF. The DNA of the CDR3 is TGTGCCAGCAGCCTCCAGGGGCAAACTGAAGCTTTCTTT. Looking up the rest from reference TRBV14 and TRBJ1-1 gives the full variable domain: EAGVTQFPSHSVIEKGQTVTLRCDPISGHDNLYWYRRVMGKEIKFLLHFVKESKQDESGMPNNRFLAERTGGTYSTLKVQPAELEDSGVYFCASSLQGQTEAFFGQGTRLTVV.

This chain links TRBV11-2 with TRBJ2-5; D is unresolved. The V end lost 0 bases, the J end lost 5 bases, and 4 bases lay between the germline ends. This CDR3 is built from 12 residues. The germline CDR1 and CDR2 sequences are SGHAT and FQNNGV. CDR3 sequence reads: CASSLETETQYF. The CDR3 nucleotides read TGTGCCAGCAGCTTAGAAACTGAGACCCAGTACTTC.

The rearrangement uses TRBV7-9 and TRBJ2-6, with D unclear. Trimming pared 7 bases from V and 1 base from J, leaving 14 bases between. CDR1 is SEHNR and CDR2 is FQNEAQ in the germline V gene (reference sequence). The CDR3 contains 16 residues. DNA for the CDR3: TGTGCCAGCACCCCCAGCGAGAGTTCTGGGGCCAACGTCCTGACTTTC. Translated, it gives CASTPSESSGANVLTF.

The V and J genes are TRBV4-1 and TRBJ1-2; D might be TRBD1 (5 bases). The CDR3 length is 14 residues. V dropped 2 bases and J dropped 4 bases, with 11 bases sitting between them. Per germline, CDR1 MGHRA and CDR2 YSYEKL. The DNA for the CDR3 is TGCGCCAGCAGCCAATCAGACAGAGGCTATGGCTACACCTTC. Encoded protein: CASSQSDRGYGYTF.

Here the CDR3 DNA reads TGTGCCAGCCCGACAGCAAAAACCCGCTACGAGCAGTACTTC. It yields the protein CASPTAKTRYEQYF. The J gene is TRBJ2-7, the V gene TRBV27, with TRBD1 as a possible D gene (5 bases). Trimming shortened V by 8 bases and J by 3 bases, and 17 bases separated the two germline ends. CDR1 is MNHEY, CDR2 SMNVEV, per germline (reference sequence). The CDR3 is 14 residues long.